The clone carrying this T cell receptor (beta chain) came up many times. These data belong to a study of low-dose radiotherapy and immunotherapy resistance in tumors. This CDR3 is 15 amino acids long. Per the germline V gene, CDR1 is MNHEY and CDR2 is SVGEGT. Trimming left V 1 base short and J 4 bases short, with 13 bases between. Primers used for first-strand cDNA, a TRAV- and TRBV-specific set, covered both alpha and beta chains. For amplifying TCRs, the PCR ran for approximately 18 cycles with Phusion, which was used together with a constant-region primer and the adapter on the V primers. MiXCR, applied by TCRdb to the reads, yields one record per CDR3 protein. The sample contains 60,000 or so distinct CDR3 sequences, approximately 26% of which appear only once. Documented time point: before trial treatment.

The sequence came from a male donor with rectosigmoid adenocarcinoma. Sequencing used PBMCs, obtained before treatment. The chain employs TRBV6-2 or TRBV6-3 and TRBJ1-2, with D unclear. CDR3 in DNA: TGTGCCAGCAGTTACTTCTTATCCTTCCCCTATGGCTACACCTTC. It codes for CASSYFLSFPYGYTF.